One and the same sample provided the 3 T cell receptor beta chains below, sequenced in a study of blood T cells in healthy people across ages. With a J-beta primer mix and a sample-barcoded 5' primer, a second PCR ran roughly 6 to 11 cycles. TCRdb re-called the 5' RACE reads through MiXCR, storing one row per CDR3 protein. The sample records 650,000 or so distinct CDR3 sequences, around 50% being singletons. Sequences were obtained from blood. The origin of the receptors is a woman aged 80 or older in good health.

Worth noting for this clonotype: This may be a read error, as it is one base from a much larger clone. This chain links TRBV5-5 with TRBJ2-3; weak D call: TRBD1 (5 bases). Germline CDR1 reads SGHKS; CDR2 reads YYEKEE (reference sequence). This CDR3 is 14 amino acids long. Written as DNA, the CDR3 is TGTGCCAGCAGCTCGGGCTGGGGCACAGATACGAAGTATTTT. The encoded protein is CASSSGWGTDTKYF.

V and J are TRBV6-5 and TRBJ2-4; tentative D call: TRBD2 (5 bases). Trimming took off 2 bases at V and 13 bases at J, with 18 bases between the two ends. CDR3 length: 14 amino acids. Germline loops: CDR1 MNHEY, CDR2 SVGAGI. The CDR3 here is CASSYRQYTREQYF. Written as DNA, the CDR3 is TGTGCCAGCAGTTACCGGCAGTATACGAGGGAGCAGTACTTC.

Comment on this clonotype: This clone may be a read error of a much larger clone one base away. The chain uses TRBV20-1 and TRBJ2-1; tentatively, D is TRBD1 (6 bases). Trimming shortened V by 6 bases and J by 10 bases, and 22 bases separated the two germline ends. The CDR3 extends over 14 amino acids. The germline V gene has CDR1 DFQATT and CDR2 SNEGSKA (reference sequence). CDR3 amino acids: CSALGGWETYEQFF. Here the CDR3 DNA reads TGCAGTGCCCTAGGGGGTTGGGAGACCTACGAGCAGTTCTTC.